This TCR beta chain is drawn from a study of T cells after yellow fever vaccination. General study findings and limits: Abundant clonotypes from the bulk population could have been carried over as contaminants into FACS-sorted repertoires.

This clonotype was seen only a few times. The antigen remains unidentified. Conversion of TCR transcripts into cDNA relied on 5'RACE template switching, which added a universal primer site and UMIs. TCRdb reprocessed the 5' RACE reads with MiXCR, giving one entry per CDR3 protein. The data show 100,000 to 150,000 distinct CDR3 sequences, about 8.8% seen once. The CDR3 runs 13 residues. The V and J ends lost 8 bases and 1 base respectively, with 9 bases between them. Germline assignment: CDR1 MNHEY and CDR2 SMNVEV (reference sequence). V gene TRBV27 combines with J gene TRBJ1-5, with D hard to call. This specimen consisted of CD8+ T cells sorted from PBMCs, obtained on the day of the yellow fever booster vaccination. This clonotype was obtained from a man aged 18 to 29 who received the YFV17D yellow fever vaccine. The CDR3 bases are TGTGCCAGCTGTATGGGCAGCAATCAGCCCCAGCATTTT. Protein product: CASCMGSNQPQHF.